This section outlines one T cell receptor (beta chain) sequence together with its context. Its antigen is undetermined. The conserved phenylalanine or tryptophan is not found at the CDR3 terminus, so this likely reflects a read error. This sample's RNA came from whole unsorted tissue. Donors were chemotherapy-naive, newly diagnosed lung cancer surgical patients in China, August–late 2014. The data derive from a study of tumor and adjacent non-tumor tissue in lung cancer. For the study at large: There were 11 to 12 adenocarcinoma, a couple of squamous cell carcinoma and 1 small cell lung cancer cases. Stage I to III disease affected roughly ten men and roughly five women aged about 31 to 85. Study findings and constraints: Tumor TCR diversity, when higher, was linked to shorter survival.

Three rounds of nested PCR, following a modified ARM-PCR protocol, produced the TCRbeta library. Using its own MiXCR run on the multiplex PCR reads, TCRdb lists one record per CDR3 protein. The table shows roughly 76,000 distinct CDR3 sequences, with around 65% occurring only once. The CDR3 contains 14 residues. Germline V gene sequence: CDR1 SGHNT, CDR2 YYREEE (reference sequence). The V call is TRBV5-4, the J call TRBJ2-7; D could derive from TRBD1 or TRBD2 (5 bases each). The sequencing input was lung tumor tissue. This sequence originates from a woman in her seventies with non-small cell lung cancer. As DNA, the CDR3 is TGTACCAGCAGCTTGGATGTCGGGGCAGGGGAGCAGTACCTC. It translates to CTSSLDVGAGEQYL.